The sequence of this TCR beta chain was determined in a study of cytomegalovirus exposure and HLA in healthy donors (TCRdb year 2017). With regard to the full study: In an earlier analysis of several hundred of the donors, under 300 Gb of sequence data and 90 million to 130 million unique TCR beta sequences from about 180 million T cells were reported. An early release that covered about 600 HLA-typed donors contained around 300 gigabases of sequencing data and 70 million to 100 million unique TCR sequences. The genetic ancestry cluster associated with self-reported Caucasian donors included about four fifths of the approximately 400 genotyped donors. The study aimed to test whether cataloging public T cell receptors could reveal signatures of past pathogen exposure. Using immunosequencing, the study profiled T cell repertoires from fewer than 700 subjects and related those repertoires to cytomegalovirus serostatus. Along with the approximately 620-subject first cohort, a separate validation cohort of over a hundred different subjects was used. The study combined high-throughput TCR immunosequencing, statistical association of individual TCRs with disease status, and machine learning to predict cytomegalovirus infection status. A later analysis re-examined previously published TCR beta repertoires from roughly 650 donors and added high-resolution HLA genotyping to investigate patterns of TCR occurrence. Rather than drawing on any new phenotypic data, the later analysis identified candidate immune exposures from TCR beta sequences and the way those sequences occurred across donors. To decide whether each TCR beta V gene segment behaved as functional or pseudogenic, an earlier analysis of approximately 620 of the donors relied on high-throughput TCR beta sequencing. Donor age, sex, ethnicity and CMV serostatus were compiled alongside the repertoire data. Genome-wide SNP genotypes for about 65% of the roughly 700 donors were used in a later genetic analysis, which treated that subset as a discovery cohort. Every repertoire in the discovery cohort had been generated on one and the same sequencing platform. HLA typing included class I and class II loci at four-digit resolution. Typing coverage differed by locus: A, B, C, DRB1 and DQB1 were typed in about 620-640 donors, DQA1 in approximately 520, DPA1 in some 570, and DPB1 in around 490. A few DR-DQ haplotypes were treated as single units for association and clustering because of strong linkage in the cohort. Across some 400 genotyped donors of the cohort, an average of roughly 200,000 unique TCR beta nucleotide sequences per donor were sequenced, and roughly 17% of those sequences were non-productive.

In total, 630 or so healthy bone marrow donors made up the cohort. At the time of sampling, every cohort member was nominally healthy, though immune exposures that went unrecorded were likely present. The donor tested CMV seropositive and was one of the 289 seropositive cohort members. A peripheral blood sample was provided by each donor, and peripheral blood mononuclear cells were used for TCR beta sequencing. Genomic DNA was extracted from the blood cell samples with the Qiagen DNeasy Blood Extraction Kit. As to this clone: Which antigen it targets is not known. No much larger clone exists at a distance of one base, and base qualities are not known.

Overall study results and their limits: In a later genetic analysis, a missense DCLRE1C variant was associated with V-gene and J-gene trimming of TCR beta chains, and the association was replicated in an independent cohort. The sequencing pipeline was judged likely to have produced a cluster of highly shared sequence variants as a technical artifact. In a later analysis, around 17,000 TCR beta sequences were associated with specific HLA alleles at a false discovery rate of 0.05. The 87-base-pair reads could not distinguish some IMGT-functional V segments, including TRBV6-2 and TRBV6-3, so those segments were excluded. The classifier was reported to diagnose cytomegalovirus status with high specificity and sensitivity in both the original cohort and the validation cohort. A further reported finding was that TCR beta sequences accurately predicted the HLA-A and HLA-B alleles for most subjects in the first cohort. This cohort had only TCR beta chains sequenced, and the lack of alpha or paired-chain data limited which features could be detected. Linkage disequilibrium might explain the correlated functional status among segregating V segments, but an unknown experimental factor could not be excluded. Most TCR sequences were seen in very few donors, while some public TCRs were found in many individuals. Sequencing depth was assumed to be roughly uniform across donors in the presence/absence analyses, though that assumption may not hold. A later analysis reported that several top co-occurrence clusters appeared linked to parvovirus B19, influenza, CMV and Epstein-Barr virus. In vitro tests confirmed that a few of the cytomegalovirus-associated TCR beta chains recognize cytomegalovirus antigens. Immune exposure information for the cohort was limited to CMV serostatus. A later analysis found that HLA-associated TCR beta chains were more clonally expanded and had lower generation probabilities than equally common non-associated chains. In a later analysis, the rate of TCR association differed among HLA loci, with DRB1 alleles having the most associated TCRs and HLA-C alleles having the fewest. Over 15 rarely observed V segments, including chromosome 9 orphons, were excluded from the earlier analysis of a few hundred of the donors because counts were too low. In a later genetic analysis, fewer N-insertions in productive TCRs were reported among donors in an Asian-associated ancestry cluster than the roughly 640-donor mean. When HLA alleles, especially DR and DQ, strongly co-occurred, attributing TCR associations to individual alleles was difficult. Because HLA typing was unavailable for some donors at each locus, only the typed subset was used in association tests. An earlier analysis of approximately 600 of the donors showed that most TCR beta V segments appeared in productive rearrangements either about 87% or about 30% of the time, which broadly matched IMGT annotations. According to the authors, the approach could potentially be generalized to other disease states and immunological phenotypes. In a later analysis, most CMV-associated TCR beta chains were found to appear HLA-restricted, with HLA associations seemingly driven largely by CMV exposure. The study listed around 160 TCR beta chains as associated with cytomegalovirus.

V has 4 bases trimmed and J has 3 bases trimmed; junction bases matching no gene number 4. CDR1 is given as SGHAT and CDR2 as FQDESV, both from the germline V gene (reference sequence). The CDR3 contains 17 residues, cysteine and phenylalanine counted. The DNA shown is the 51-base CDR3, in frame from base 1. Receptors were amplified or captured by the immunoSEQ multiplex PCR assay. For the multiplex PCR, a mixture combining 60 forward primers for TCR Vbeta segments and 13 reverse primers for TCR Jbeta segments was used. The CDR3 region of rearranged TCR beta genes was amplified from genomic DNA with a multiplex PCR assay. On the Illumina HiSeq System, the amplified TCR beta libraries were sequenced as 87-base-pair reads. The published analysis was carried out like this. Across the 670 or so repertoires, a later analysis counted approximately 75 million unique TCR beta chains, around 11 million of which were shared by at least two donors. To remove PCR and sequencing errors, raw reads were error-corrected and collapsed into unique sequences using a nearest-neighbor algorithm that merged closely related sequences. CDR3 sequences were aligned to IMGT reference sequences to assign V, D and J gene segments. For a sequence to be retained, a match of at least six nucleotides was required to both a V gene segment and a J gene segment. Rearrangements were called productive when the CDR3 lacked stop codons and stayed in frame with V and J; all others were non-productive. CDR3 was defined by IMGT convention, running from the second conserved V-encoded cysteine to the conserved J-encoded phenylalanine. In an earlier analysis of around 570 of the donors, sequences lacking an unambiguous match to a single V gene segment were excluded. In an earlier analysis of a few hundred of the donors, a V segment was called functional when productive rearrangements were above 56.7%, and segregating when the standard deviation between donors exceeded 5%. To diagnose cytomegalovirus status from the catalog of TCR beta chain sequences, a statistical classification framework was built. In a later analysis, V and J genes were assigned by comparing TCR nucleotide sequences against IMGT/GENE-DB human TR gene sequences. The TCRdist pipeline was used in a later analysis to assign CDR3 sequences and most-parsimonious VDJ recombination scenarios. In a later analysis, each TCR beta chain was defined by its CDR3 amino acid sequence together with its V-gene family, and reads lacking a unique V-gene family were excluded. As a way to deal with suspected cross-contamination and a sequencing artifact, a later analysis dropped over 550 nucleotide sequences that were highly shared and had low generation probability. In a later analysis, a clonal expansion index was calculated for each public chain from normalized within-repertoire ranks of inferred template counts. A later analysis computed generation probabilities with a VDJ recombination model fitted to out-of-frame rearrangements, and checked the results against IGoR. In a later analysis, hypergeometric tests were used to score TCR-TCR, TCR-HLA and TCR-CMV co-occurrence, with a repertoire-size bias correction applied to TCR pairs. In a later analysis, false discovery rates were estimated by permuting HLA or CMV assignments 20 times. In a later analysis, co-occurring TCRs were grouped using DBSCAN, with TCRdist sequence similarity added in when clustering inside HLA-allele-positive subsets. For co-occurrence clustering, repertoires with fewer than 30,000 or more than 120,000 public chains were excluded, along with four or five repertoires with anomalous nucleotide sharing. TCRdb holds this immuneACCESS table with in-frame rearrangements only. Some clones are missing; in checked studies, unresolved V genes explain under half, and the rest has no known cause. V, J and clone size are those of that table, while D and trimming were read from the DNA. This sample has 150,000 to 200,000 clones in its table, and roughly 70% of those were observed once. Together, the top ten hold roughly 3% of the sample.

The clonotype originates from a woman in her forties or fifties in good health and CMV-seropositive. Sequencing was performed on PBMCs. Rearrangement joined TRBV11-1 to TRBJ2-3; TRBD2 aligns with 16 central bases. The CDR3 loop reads CASSSGTSGGETDTQYF. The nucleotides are TGTGCCAGCAGCTCCGGGACTAGCGGGGGGGAAACAGATACGCAGTATTTT.